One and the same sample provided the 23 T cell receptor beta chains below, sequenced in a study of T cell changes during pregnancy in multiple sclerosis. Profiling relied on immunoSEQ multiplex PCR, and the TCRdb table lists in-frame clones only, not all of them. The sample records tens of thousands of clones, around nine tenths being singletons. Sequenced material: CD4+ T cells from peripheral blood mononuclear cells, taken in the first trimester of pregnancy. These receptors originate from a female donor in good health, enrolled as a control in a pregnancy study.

The CDR3 DNA reads as TGTGCCTGGAGTGGTGGGACAGACAGCAACACCGGGGAGCTGTTTTTT. Translation: CAWSGGTDSNTGELFF. V gene TRBV30 combines with J gene TRBJ2-2; the match to TRBD1 covers 7 bases. Losses at the gene ends were 1 base for V and 2 bases for J; bases not matched to a gene: 7. Germline loops: CDR1 GTSNPN, CDR2 SVGIG (reference sequence). This CDR3 contains 16 residues.

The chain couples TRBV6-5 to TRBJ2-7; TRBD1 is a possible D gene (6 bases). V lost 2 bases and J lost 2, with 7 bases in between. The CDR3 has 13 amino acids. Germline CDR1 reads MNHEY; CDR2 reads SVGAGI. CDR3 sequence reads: CASSYAGAYEQYF. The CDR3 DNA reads TGTGCCAGCAGTTACGCAGGGGCCTACGAGCAGTACTTC.

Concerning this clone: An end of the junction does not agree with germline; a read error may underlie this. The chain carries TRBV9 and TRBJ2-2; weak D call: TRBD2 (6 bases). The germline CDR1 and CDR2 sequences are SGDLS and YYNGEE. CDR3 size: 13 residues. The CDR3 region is CANSIRDSGELFF. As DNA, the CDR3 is TGTGCCAACAGCATCCGGGACTCCGGGGAGCTGTTTTTT.

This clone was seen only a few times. CDR3 residues: CAWRGGKLGGLRTTYEQYF. CDR3 bases: TGTGCCTGGAGGGGGGGTAAGTTGGGCGGACTTAGGACTACCTACGAGCAGTACTTC. The chain employs TRBV30 and TRBJ2-7; D possibly corresponds to TRBD2 (6 bases). Trimming removed 3 bases at V and 2 bases at J, with 29 bases between. The V gene's germline CDR1 is GTSNPN and CDR2 SVGIG (reference sequence). The CDR3 runs 19 residues.

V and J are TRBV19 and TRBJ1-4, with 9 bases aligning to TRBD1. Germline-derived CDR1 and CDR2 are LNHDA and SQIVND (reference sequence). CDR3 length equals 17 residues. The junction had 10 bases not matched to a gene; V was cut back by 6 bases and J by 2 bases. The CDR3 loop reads CASRDRGGYGTNEKLFF. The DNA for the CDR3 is TGTGCCAGTAGGGACAGGGGAGGGTACGGCACTAATGAAAAACTGTTTTTT. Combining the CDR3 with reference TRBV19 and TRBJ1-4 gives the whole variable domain DGGITQSPKYLFRKEGQNVTLSCEQNLNHDAMYWYRQDPGQGLRLIYYSQIVNDFQKGDIAEGYSVSREKKESFPLTVTSAQKNPTAFYLCASRDRGGYGTNEKLFFGSGTQLSVL.

The CDR3: CASSRDTTSGGGNEQFF. CDR3 bases: TGCGCCAGCAGCCGAGACACGACTAGCGGGGGGGGAAATGAGCAGTTCTTC. The V and J genes are TRBV4-3 and TRBJ2-1; 14 bases fit TRBD2. J lost 7 bases, V lost 4 bases, and 9 bases had no gene match. CDR3 size: 17 residues. The germline CDR1 and CDR2 sequences are LGHNA and YSLEER.

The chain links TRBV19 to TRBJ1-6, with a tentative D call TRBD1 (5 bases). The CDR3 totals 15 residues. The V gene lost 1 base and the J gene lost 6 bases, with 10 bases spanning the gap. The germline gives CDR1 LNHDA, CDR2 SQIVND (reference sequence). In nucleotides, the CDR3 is TGTGCCAGTAGTATAGGCGGCGGGACTAATTCACCCCTCCACTTT. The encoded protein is CASSIGGGTNSPLHF.

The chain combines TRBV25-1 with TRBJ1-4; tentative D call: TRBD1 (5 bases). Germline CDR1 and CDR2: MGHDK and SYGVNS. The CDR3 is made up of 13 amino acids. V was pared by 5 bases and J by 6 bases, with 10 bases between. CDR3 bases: TGTGCCAGCAGTTCCTGGGGGGATGAAAAACTGTTTTTT. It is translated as CASSSWGDEKLFF.

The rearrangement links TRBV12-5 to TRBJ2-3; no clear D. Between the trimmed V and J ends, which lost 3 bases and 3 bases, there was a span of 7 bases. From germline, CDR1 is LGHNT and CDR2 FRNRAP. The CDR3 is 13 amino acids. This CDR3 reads CASGFSGTDTQYF. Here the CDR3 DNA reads TGTGCTAGTGGTTTCTCCGGGACAGATACGCAGTATTTT.

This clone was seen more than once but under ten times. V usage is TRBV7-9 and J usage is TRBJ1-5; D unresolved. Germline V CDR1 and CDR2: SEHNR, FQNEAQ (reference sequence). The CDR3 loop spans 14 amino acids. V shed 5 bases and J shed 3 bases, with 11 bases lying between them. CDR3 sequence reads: CASSPTTDNQPQHF. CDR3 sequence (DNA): TGTGCCAGCAGCCCGACAACCGACAATCAGCCCCAGCATTTT.

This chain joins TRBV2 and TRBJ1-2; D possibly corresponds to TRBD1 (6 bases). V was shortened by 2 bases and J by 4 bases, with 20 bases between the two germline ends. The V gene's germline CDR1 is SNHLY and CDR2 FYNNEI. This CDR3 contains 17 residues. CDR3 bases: TGTGCCAGCAGTGAAAGGGCAGCAAGGGGGTTAATCTATGGCTACACCTTC. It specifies CASSERAARGLIYGYTF.

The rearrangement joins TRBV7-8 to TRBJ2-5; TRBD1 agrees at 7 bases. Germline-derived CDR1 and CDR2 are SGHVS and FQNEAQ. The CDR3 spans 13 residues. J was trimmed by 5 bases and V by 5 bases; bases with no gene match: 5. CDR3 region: CASSLDRVETQYF. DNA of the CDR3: TGTGCCAGCAGCCTTGACAGGGTGGAGACCCAGTACTTC. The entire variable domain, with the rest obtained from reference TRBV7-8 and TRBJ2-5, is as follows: GAGVSQSPRYKVAKRGQDVALRCDPISGHVSLFWYQQALGQGPEFLTYFQNEAQLDKSGLPSDRFFAERPEGSVSTLKIQRTQQEDSAVYLCASSLDRVETQYFGPGTRLLVL.

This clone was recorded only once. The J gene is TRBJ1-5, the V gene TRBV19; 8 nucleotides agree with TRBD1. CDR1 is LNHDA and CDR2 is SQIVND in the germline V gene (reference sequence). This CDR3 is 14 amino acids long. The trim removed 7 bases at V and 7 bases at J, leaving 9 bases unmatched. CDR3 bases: TGTGCCAGTAACACACCAACAGGGGGGCAGCCCCAGCATTTT. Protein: CASNTPTGGQPQHF.

The CDR3 bases are TGTGCTAGTGGTTCTTGGTGGGACTACCTAAACACCGGGGAGCTGTTTTTT. It encodes CASGSWWDYLNTGELFF. This chain links TRBV12-5 with TRBJ2-2, with 7 bases fitting TRBD2. The CDR3 covers 17 residues. The ends lost 4 bases at V and 2 bases at J; junction bases unmatched: 10. Germline V gives CDR1 LGHNT, CDR2 FRNRAP.

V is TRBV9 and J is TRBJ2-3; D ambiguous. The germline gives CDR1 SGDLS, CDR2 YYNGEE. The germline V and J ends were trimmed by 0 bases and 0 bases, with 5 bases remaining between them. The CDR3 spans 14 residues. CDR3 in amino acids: CASSVDGSTDTQYF. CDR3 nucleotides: TGTGCCAGCAGCGTAGACGGTAGCACAGATACGCAGTATTTT.

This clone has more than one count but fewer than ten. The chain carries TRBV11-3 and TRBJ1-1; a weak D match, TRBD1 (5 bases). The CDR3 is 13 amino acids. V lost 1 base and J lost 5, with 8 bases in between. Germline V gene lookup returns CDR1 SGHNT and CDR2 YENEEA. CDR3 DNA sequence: TGTGCCAGCAGCTTAGTTGGGGGGACTGAAGCTTTCTTT. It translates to CASSLVGGTEAFF. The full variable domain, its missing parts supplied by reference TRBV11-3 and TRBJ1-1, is EAGVVQSPRYKIIEKKQPVAFWCNPISGHNTLYWYLQNLGQGPELLIRYENEEAVDDSQLPKDRFSAERLKGVDSTLKIQPAELGDSAVYLCASSLVGGTEAFFGQGTRLTVV.

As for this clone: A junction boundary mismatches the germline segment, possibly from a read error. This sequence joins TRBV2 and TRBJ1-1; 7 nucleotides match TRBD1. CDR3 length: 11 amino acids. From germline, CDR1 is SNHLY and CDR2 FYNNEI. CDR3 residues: CASSEGTGSVF. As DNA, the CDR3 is TGTGCCAGCAGTGAAGGGACAGGCTCCGTCTTT.

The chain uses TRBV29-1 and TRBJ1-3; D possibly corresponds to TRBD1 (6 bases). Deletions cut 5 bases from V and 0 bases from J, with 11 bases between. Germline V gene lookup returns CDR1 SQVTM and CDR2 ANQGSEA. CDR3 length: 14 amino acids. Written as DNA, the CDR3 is TGCAGCGTTCAACAGGGTCCCTCTGGAAACACCATATATTTT. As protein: CSVQQGPSGNTIYF.

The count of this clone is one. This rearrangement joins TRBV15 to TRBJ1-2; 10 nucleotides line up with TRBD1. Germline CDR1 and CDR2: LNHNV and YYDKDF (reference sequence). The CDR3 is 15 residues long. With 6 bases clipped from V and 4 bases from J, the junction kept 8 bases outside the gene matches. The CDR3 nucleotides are TGTGCCACCAGTTCCCCGACAGGGGGCAGCTATGGCTACACCTTC. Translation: CATSSPTGGSYGYTF.

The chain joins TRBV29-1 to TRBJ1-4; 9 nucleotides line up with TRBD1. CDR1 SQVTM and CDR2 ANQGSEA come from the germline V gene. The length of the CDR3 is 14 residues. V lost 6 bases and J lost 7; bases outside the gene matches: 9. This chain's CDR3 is CSVAPGQGREKLFF. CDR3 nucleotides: TGCAGCGTCGCACCGGGACAGGGCCGTGAAAAACTGTTTTTT.

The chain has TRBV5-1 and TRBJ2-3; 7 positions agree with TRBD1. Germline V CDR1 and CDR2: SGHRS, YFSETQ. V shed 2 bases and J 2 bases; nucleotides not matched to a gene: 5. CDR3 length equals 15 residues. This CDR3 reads CASSLEDRYTDTQYF. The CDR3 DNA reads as TGCGCCAGCAGCTTAGAGGACAGGTACACAGATACGCAGTATTTT. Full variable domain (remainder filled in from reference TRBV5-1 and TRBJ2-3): KAGVTQTPRYLIKTRGQQVTLSCSPISGHRSVSWYQQTPGQGLQFLFEYFSETQRNKGNFPGRFSGRQFSNSRSEMNVSTLELGDSALYLCASSLEDRYTDTQYFGPGTRLTVL.

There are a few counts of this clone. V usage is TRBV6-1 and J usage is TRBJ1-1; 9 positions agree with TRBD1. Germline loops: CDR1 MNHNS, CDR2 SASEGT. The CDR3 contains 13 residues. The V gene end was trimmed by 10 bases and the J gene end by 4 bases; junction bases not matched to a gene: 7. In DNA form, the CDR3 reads TGTGCCACTCACAGGGGGCTGAGCACTGAAGCTTTCTTT. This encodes CATHRGLSTEAFF.

The CDR3 protein is CASSQAKNIQYF. The CDR3 bases are TGTGCCAGCAGCCAAGCCAAAAACATTCAGTACTTC. The chain combines TRBV13 with TRBJ2-4, with D unclear. The CDR3 extends over 12 amino acids. Germline loops: CDR1 PRHDT, CDR2 FYEKMQ (reference sequence). V was cut by 5 bases and J by 0 bases, with 2 bases left in between.